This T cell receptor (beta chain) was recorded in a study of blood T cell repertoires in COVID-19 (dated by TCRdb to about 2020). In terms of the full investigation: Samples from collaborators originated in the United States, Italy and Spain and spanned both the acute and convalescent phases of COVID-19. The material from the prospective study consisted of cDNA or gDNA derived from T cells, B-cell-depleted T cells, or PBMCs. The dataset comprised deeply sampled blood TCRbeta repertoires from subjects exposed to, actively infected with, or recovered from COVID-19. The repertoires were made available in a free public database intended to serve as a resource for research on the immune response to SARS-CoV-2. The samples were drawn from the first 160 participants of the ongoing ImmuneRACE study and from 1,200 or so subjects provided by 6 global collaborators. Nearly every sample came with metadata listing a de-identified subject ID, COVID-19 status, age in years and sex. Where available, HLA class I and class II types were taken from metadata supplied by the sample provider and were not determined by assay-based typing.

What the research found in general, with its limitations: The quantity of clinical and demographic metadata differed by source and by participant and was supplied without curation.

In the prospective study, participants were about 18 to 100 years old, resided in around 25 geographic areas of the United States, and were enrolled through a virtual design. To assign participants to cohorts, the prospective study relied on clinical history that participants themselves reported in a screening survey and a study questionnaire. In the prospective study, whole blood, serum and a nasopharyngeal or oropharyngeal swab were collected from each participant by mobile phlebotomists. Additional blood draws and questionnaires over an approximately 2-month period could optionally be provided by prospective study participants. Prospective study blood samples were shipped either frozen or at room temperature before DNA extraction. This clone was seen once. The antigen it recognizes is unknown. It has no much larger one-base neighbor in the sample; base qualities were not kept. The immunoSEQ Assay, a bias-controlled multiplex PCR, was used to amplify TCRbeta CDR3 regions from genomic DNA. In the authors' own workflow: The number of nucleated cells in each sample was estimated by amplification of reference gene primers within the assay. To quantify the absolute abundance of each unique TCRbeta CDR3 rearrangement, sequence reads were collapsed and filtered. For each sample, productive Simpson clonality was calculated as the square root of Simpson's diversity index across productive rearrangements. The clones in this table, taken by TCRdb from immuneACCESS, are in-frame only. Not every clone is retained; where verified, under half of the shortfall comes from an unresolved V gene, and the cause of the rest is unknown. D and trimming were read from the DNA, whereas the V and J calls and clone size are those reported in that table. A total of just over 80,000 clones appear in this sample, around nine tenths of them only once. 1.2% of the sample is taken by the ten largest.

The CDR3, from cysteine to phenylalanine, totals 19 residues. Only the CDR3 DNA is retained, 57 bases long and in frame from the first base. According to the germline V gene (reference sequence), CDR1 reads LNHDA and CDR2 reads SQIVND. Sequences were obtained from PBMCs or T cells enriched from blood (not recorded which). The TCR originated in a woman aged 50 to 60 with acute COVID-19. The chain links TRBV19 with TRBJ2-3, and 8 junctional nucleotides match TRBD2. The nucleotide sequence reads TGTGTGCCGTTAAGTAGGCGGGAGGTCAAAACATCAAACACAGATACGCAGTATTTT. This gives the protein CVPLSRREVKTSNTDTQYF.